This T cell receptor beta chain was found in a study of blood T cell repertoires in COVID-19. Study context: Sample material is recorded as cDNA or gDNA derived from T cells, B-cell-depleted T cells, or PBMCs.

Assay: immunoSEQ multiplex PCR; the TCRdb copy retains only in-frame clones and omits some. The table records fewer than 25,000 clones, about 90% of them present only once. CDR3 size: 13 residues. Per germline, CDR1 ENHRY and CDR2 SYGVKD. V gave up 9 bases and J gave up 5 bases, with 14 bases separating them. Source material: peripheral blood. The rearrangement joins TRBV10-3 to TRBJ1-5; perhaps TRBD1 as D (6 bases). The TCR comes from a woman aged 70-85 years with active COVID-19. CDR3 region: CAMNDRRDQPQHF. The CDR3 nucleotides read TGTGCCATGAACGACAGGCGAGATCAGCCCCAGCATTTT.